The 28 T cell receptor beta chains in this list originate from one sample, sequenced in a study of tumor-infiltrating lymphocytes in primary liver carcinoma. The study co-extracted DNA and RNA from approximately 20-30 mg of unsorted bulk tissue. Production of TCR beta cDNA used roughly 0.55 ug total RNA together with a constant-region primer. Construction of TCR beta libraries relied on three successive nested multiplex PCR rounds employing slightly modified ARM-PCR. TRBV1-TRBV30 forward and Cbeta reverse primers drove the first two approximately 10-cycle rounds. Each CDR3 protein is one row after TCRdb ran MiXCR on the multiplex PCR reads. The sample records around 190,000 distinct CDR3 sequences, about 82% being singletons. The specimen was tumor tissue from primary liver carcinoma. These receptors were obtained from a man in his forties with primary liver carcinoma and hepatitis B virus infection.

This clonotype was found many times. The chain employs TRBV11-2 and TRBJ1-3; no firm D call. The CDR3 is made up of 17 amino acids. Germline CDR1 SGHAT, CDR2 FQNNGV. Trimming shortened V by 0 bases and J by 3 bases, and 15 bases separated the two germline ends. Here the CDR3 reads CASSLDRSGAGGNTIYF. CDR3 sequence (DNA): TGTGCCAGCAGCTTAGATCGGAGCGGTGCTGGTGGAAACACCATATATTTT.

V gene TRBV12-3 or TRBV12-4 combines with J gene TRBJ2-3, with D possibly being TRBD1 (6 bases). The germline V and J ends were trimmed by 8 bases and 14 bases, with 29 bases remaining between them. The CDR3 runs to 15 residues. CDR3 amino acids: CASALYQGITDMRYF. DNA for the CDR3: TGTGCCAGCGCATTATACCAGGGGATCACAGATATGCGGTATTTT.

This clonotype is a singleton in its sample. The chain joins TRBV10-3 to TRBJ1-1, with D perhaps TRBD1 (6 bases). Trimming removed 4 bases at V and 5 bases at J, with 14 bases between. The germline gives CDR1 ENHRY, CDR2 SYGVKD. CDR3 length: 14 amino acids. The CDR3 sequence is CAISAPDRCTEAFF. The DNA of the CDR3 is TGTGCCATCAGTGCTCCGGACAGATGTACTGAAGCTTTCTTT.

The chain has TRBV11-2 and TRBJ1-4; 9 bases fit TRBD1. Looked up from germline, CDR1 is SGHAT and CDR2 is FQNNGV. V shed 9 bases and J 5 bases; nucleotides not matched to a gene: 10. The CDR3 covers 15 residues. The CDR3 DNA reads TGTGCCAGTATCCCCGGGACAGGGCTAAATGAAAAACTGTTTTTT. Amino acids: CASIPGTGLNEKLFF. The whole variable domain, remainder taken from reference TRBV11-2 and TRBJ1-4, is EAGVAQSPRYKIIEKRQSVAFWCNPISGHATLYWYQQILGQGPKLLIQFQNNGVVDDSQLPKDRFSAERLKGVDSTLKIQPAKLEDSAVYLCASIPGTGLNEKLFFGSGTQLSVL.

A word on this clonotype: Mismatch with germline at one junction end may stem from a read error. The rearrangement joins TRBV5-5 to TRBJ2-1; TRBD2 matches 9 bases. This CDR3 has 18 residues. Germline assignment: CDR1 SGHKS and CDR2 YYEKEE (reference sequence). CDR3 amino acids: CASSFATSGRTIYNEQFF. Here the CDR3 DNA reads TGTGCCAGCAGCTTTGCGACTAGCGGTAGGACCATATACAATGAGCAGTTTTTC.

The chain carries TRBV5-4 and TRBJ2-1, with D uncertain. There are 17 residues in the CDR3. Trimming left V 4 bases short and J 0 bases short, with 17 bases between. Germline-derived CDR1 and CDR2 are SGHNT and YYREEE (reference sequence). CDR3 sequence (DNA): TGTGCCAGCAGCCCTGGCGGAGCCGGAATCTCCTACAATGAGCAGTTCTTC. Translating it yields CASSPGGAGISYNEQFF. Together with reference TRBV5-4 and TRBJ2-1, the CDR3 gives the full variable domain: ETGVTQSPTHLIKTRGQQVTLRCSSQSGHNTVSWYQQALGQGPQFIFQYYREEENGRGNFPPRFSGLQFPNYSSELNVNALELDDSALYLCASSPGGAGISYNEQFFGPGTRLTVL.

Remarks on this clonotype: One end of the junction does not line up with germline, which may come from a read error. CDR3 in amino acids: CANSLNRQGDKQYF. CDR3 coding DNA: TGTGCCAACAGCTTAAACCGACAAGGGGATAAGCAGTACTTT. The rearrangement joins TRBV11-2 to TRBJ2-3; maybe TRBD1 (5 bases). This CDR3 comprises 14 residues. CDR1 SGHAT and CDR2 FQNNGV come from the germline V gene.

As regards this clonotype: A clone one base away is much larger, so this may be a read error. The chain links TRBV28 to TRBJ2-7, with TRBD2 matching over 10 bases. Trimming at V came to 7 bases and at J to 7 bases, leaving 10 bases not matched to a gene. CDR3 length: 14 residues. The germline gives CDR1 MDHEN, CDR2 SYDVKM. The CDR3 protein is CASNLGLAQEEQYF. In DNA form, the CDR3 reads TGTGCCAGCAATTTGGGACTAGCGCAGGAGGAGCAGTACTTC.

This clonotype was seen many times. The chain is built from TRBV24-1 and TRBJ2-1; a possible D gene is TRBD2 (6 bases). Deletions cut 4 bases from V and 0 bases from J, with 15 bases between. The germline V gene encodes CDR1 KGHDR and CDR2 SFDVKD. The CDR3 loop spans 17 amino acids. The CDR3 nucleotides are TGTGCCACCAGTGAATATTCTACGACTAGCTCCTACAATGAGCAGTTCTTC. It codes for CATSEYSTTSSYNEQFF.

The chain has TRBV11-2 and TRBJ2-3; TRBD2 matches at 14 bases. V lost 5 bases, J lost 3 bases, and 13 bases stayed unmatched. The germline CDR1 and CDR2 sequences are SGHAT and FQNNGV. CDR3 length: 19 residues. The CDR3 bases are TGTGCCAGCAGCAGATCGCCGAGACTAGCGGGAGGGAGGACAGATACGCAGTATTTT. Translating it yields CASSRSPRLAGGRTDTQYF.

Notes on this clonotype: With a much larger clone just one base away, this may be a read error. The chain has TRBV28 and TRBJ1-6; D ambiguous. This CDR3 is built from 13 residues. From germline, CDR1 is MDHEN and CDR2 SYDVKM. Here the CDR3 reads CVSSSRSFSPLHF. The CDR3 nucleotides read TGTGTCAGCAGTTCCCGGTCCTTTTCACCCCTCCACTTT. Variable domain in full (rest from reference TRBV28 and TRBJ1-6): DVKVTQSSRYLVKRTGEKVFLECVQDMDHENMFWYRQDPGLGLRLIYFSYDVKMKEKGDIPEGYSVSREKKERFSLILESASTNQTSMYLCVSSSRSFSPLHFGNGTRLTVT.

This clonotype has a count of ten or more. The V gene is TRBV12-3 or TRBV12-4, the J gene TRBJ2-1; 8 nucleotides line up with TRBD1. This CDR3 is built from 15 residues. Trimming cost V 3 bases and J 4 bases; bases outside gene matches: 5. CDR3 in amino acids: CASSFLTGDYNEQFF. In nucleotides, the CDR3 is TGTGCCAGCAGTTTTTTGACAGGGGATTACAATGAGCAGTTCTTC.

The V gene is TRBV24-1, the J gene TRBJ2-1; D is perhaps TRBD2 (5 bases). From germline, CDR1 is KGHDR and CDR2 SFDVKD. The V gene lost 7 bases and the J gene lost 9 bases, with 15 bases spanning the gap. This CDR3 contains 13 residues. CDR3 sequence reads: CATSRLSAGEQFF. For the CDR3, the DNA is TGTGCCACCAGCCGCTTATCGGCGGGTGAGCAGTTCTTC.

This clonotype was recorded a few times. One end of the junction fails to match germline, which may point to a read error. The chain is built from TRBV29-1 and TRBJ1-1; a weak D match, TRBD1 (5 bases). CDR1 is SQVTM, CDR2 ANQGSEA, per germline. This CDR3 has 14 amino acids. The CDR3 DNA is TGCAGCGTTCTTCGAACAGACAGCAACACTGAAGTTTTCTTT. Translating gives CSVLRTDSNTEVFF.

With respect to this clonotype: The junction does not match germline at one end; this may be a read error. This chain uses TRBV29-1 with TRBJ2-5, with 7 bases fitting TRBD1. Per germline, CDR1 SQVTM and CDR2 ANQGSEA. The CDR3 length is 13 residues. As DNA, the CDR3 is TGCAGCGTTGATGGGACAGTTCAAGAGTCCCAGTACTTC. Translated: CSVDGTVQESQYF.

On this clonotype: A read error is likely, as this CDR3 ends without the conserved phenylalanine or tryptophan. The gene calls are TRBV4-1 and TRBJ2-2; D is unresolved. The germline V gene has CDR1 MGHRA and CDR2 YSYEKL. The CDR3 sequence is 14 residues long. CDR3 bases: TGCGCCGGCAGCCAACTTACCCTCTACGGGGAGCTGTTTTCT. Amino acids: CAGSQLTLYGELFS.

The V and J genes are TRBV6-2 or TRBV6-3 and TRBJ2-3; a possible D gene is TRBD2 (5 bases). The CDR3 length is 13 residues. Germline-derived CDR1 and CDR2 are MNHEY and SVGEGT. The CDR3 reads CVNSLALVNMQYF. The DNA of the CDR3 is TGTGTCAACAGTTTGGCACTAGTGAATATGCAGTATTTT.

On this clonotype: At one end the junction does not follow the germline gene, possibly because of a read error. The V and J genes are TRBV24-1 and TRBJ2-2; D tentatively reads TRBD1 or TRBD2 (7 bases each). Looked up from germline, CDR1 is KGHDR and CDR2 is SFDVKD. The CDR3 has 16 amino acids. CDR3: CATSDSRQGGTGELLF. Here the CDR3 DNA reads TGTGCCACCAGTGATTCCCGACAGGGAGGGACCGGGGAGCTGCTTTTT.

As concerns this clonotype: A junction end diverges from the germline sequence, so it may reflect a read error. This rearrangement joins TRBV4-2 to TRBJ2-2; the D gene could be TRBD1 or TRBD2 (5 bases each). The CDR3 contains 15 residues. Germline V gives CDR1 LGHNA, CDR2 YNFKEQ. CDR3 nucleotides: TGTGCCAGCAGCCTAACCCGGGGCACAACCGGGGAGCTGTTCTTT. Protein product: CASSLTRGTTGELFF.

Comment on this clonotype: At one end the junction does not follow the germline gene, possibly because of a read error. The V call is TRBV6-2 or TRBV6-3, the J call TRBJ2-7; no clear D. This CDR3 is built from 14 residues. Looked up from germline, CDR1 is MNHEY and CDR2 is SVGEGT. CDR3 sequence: CDSSYDSGSYEQYF. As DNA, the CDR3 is TGTGACAGCAGCTACGACTCCGGCTCCTACGAGCAGTACTTC.

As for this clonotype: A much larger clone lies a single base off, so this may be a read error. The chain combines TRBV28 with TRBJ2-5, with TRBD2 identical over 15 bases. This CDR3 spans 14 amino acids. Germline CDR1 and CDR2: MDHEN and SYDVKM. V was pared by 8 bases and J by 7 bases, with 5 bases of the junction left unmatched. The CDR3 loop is CASQPGLAGGTQYF. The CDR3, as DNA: TGTGCCAGCCAACCGGGACTAGCGGGAGGGACCCAGTACTTC.

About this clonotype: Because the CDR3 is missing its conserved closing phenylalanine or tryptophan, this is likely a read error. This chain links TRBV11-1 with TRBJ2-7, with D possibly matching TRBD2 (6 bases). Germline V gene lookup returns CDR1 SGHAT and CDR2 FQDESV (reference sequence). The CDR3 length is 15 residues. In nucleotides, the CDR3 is TGTGCCAGCAGCTTAATGGGATCGGGAGAATACGAACAGTACTCC. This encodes CASSLMGSGEYEQYS.

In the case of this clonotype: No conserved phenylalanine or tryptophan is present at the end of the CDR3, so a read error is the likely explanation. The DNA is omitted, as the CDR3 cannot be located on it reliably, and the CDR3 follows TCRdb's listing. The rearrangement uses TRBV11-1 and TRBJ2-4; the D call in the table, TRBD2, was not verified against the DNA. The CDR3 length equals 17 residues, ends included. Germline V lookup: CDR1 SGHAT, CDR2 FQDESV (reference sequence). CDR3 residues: CTSSFPGNSGTKNILYL.

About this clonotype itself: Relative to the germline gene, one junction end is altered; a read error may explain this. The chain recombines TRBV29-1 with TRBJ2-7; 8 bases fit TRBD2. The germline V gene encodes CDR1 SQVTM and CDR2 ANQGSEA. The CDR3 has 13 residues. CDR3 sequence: CGVAQREPHEQYF. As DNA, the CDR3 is TGCGGCGTTGCCCAGCGGGAGCCCCACGAGCAGTACTTC.

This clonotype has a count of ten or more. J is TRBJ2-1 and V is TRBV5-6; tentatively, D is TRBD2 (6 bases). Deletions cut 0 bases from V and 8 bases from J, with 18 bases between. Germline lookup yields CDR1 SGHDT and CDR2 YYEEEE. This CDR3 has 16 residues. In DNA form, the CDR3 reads TGTGCCAGCAGCTTGGATTTGGCGGGAATCGGCGATGAGCAGTTCTTC. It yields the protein CASSLDLAGIGDEQFF.

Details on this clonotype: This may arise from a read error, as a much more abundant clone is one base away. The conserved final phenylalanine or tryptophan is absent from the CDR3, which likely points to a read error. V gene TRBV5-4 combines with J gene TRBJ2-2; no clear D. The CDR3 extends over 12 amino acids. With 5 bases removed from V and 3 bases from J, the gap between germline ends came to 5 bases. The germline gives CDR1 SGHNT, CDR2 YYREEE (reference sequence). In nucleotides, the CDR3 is TGTGCCAGCAGTGGGGACACCGGGGAGCTGTTTTCT. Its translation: CASSGDTGELFS.

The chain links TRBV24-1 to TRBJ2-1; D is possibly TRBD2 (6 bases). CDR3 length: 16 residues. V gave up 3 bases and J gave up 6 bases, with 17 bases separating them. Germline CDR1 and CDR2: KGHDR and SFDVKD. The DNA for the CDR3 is TGTGCCACCAGTGATGCAAGCGGGTCCAGGTTCAATGAGCAGTTCTTC. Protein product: CATSDASGSRFNEQFF.

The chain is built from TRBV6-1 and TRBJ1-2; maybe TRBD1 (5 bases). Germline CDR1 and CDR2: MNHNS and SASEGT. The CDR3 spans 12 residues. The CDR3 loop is CTSGEGMGRNTF. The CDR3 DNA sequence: TGTACTAGTGGTGAAGGCATGGGGCGGAACACCTTC.